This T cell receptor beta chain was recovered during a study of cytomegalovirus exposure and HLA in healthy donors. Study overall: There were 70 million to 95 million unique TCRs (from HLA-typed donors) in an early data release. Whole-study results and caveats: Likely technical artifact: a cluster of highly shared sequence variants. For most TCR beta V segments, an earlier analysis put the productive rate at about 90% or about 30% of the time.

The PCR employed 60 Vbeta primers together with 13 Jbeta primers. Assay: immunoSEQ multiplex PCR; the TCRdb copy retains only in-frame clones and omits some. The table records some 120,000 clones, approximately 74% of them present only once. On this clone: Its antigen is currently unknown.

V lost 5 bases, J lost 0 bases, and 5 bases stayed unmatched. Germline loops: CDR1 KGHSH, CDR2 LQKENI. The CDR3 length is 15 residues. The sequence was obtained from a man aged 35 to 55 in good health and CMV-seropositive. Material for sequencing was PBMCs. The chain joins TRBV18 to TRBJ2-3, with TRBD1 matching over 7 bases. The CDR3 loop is CASSSYRGSTDTQYF. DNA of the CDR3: TGTGCCAGCTCATCATACAGGGGTAGCACAGATACGCAGTATTTT.